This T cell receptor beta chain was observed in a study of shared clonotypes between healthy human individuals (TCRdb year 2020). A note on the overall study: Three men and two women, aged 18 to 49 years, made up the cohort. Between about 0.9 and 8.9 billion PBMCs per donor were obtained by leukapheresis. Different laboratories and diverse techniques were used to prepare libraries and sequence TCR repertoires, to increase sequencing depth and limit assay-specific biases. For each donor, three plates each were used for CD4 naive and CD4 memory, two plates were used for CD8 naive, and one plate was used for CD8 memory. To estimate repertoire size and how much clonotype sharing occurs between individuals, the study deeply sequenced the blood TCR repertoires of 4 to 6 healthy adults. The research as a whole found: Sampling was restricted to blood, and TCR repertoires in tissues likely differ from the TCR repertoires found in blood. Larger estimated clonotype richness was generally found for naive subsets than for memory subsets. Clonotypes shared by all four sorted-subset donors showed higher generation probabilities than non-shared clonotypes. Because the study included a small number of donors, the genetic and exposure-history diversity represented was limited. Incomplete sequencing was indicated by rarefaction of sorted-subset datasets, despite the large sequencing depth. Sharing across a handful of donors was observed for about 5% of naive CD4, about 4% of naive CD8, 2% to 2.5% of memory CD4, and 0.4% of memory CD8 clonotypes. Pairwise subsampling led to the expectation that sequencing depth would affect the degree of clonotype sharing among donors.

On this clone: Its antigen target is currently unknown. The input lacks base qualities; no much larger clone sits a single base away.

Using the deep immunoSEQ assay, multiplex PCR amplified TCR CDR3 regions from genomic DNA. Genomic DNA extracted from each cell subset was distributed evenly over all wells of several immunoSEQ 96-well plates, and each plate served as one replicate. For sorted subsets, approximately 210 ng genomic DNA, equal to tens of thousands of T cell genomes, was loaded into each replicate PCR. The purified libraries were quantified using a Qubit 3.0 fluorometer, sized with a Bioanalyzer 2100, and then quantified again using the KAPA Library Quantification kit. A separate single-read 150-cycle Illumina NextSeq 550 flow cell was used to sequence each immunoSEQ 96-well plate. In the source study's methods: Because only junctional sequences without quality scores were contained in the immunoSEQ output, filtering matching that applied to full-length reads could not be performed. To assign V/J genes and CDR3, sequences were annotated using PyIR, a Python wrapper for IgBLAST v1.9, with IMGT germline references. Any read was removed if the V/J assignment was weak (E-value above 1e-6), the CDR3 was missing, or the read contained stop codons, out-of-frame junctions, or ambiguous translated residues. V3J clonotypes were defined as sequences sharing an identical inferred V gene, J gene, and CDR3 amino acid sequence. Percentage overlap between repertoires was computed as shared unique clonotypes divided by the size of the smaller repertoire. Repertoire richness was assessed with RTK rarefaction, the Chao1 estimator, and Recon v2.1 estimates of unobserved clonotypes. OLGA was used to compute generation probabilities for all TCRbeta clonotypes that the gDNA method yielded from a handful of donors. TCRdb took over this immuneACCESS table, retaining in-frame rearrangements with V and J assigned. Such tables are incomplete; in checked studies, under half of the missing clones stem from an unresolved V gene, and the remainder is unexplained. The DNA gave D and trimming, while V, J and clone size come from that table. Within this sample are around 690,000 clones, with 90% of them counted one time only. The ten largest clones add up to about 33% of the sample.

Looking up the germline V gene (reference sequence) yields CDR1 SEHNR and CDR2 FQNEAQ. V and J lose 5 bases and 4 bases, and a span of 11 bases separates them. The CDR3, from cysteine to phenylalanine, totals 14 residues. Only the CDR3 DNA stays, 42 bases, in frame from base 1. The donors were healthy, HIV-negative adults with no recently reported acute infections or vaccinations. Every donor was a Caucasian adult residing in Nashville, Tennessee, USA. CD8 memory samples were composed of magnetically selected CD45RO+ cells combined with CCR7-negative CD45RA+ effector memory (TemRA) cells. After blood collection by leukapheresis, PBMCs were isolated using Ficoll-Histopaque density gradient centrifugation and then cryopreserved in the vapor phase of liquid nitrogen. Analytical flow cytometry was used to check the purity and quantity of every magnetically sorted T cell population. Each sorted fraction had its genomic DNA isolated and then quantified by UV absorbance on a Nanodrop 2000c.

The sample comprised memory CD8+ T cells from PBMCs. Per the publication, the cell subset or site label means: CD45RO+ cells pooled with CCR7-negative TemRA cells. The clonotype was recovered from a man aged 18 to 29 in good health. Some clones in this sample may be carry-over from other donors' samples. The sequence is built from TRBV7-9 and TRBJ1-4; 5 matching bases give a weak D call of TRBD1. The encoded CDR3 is CASSPGTVNEKLFF. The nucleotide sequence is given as TGTGCCAGCAGCCCAGGGACGGTTAATGAAAAACTGTTTTTT.